The 4 T cell receptor beta chains listed next were all sequenced from one sample in a study of blood T cells in healthy people across ages. The authors ran a second PCR of roughly 6 to 11 cycles using a sample-barcoded 5' primer and a J-beta primer mix. TCRdb redid the calling of the 5' RACE reads with MiXCR, one entry per CDR3 protein. The data show some 890,000 distinct CDR3 sequences, roughly 29% seen once. The sample also formed part of further work on T cells of mothers and their children.

The material sequenced was blood. The source is a woman between 35 and 50 years old in good health.

The chain links TRBV7-8 to TRBJ2-1; a possible D gene is TRBD1 (6 bases). Germline assignment: CDR1 SGHVS and CDR2 FQNEAQ. The V end was cut by 5 bases, the J end by 7 bases, with 30 bases between. There are 19 residues in the CDR3. In nucleotides, the CDR3 is TGTGCCAGCAGCCCGATTCAAGGCACCGGGGCAGGGGATAGGAATGAGCAGTTCTTC. It encodes CASSPIQGTGAGDRNEQFF.

The J gene is TRBJ1-1, the V gene TRBV10-3; weak D call: TRBD1 (6 bases). Germline CDR1 is ENHRY and CDR2 is SYGVKD. This CDR3 spans 13 amino acids. Trimming took off 6 bases at V and 8 bases at J, with 16 bases between the two ends. CDR3 nucleotides: TGTGCCATCAGGGAACGGGACACCCGGGAAGCTTTCTTT. It encodes CAIRERDTREAFF.

This clonotype was found once. The genes are TRBV10-3 and TRBJ1-2, with a tentative D call TRBD1 (5 bases). The CDR3 extends over 17 amino acids. Germline CDR1 is ENHRY and CDR2 is SYGVKD. The V end was cut by 4 bases, the J end by 10 bases, with 28 bases between. CDR3 nucleotide sequence: TGTGCCATCAGTGTTCGTCCCGGGGGAGAGATGTATGACGCCTACACCTTC. This gives the protein CAISVRPGGEMYDAYTF.

V usage is TRBV9 and J usage is TRBJ2-7; perhaps TRBD2 as D (7 bases). CDR3 size: 15 residues. The germline CDR1 and CDR2 sequences are SGDLS and YYNGEE. The V gene lost 4 bases and the J gene lost 5 bases, with 19 bases spanning the gap. DNA of the CDR3: TGTGCCAGCAGCCCTGGGGGGGGCACCTCAAACGAGCAGTACTTC. It is translated as CASSPGGGTSNEQYF. Together with reference TRBV9 and TRBJ2-7, the CDR3 gives the full variable domain: DSGVTQTPKHLITATGQRVTLRCSPRSGDLSVYWYQQSLDQGLQFLIQYYNGEERAKGNILERFSAQQFPDLHSELNLSSLELGDSALYFCASSPGGGTSNEQYFGPGTRLTVT.